These T cell receptor beta chains were read from a single sample in a study of Japanese encephalitis immunity and Zika vaccine responses. TCRdb fed the 5' RACE reads into MiXCR, producing one record per CDR3 protein. The profile shows about 300 distinct CDR3 sequences, around 1.7% of them singletons. The sequenced sample was antigen-activated CD4+ T cells from blood, cultured, obtained during a Zika inactivated vaccine study. The receptors stem from an adult man who received an inactivated Zika virus vaccine. The CDR3 runs from the conserved cysteine through the conserved F or W. D genes are given only for firm matches. Size values are once, few and many counts, or a class for expanded clones, and some rows have none.

TRBV19	medium-sized	TRBJ2-3	NA	TGTGCCAGTAGTCCCCGAGGTGCGGCCTCTAGCACAGATACGCAGTATTTT	CASSPRGAASSTDTQYF
TRBV5-1	hyperexpanded	TRBJ1-1	NA	TGCGCCAGCAGCTTGGAGAGGAACACTGAAGCTTTCTTT	CASSLERNTEAFF
TRBV11-2	hyperexpanded	TRBJ2-3	NA	TGTGCCAGCAGCCTTCGGGACGACACAGATACGCAGTATTTT	CASSLRDDTDTQYF
TRBV12-3/TRBV12-4	few	TRBJ1-1	NA	TGTGCCAGCAGTAATCGCGCGGGGGTTGGTGGCACTGAAGCTTTCTTT	CASSNRAGVGGTEAFF
TRBV27	large	TRBJ2-1	TRBD2	TGTGCCAGCAGTCCTAGCGGGGGGTTCTCGAATGAGCAGTTCTTC	CASSPSGGFSNEQFF
TRBV18	medium-sized	TRBJ1-1	NA	TGTGCCAGCTTAAAAAACATGAACACTGAAGCTTTCTTT	CASLKNMNTEAFF
TRBV30	medium-sized	TRBJ2-1	NA	TGTGCCTGGAGTAGGTACAATGAGCAGTTCTTC	CAWSRYNEQFF
TRBV25-1	medium-sized	TRBJ1-4	NA	TGTGCCAGCAGTGAGACAGGTAGTAGGGAAAAACTGTTTTTT	CASSETGSREKLFF
TRBV5-6	medium-sized	TRBJ2-5	TRBD2	TGTGCCAGCAGCTTGAGAACTAGCGGGGTAGAGACCCAGTACTTC	CASSLRTSGVETQYF
TRBV29-1	large	TRBJ1-2	NA	TGCAGCGTCAGTTCAAGGACCAGTCGTGCCTCTAACTATGGCTACACCTTC	CSVSSRTSRASNYGYTF
TRBV19	large	TRBJ2-1	NA	TGTGCCAGTACCAAACCCGGGACCAGAGGGAATGAGCAGTTCTTC	CASTKPGTRGNEQFF
TRBV6-4	medium-sized	TRBJ1-2	TRBD1	TGTGCCAGCAGTCGGACAGGGGGATTTGGCTACACCTTC	CASSRTGGFGYTF
TRBV6-2/TRBV6-3	large	TRBJ1-1	NA	TGTGCCACCGACGAAAAAGGGCTGAACACTGAAGCTTTCTTT	CATDEKGLNTEAFF
TRBV6-5	large	TRBJ2-2	TRBD2	TGTGCCAGCAGGGGTACCCTGACTAGCGGGGGGGTCAGGCGAGACACCGGGGAGCTGTTTTTT	CASRGTLTSGGVRRDTGELFF
TRBV4-3	medium-sized	TRBJ1-1	NA	TGCGCCAGCAGCGAAAGCGGGGCCCGATATGCTGAAGCTTTCTTT	CASSESGARYAEAFF
TRBV2	medium-sized	TRBJ1-6	NA	TGTGCCAGCGGGGACCGAAGCTCCTATAATTCACCCCTCCACTTT	CASGDRSSYNSPLHF
TRBV7-9	large	TRBJ2-7	NA	TGTGCCAGCAGCCGAGTCCCCTACGAGCAGTACTTC	CASSRVPYEQYF
TRBV6-1	medium-sized	TRBJ1-4	NA	TGTGCCAGCAGTGAACCGCGGCGGAGGGTGTTTTTT	CASSEPRRRVFF
TRBV4-3	large	TRBJ1-2	NA	TGCGCCAGCAGCCAGACAGGAGTCTATGGCTACACCTTC	CASSQTGVYGYTF
TRBV24-1	medium-sized	TRBJ2-2	NA	TGTGCCACCAGTGATTTTCGAGGCAAGAACACCGGGGAGCTGTTTTTT	CATSDFRGKNTGELFF
TRBV19	few	TRBJ2-2	NA	TGTGCCAGTAGTGGGACGAGGAGGGCCGGGGAGCTGTTTTTT	CASSGTRRAGELFF
TRBV18	large	TRBJ2-6	NA	TGTGCCAGCTCACCACCCTCCAGTTCCCACTCTGGGGCCAACGTCCTGACTTTC	CASSPPSSSHSGANVLTF
TRBV9	large	TRBJ1-1	NA	TGTGCCAGCAGCGGGTACAGGGTGGGGCACCCCGAAGCTTTCTTT	CASSGYRVGHPEAFF
TRBV12-3/TRBV12-4	NA	TRBJ2-1	TRBD2	TGTGACAGAAGTTTGACTAGCGGGGTATATGAGAAGTTCTTC	CDRSLTSGVYEKFF
TRBV6-2/TRBV6-3	large	TRBJ1-5	NA	TGTGCCAGCACAGACGGGGGACGGGCTCAGCCCCAGCATTTT	CASTDGGRAQPQHF
TRBV5-1	large	TRBJ2-3	NA	TGCGCCAGCAGCTCCCAAACCCGGGCCAGCACAGATACGCAGTATTTT	CASSSQTRASTDTQYF
TRBV7-2	large	TRBJ2-3	TRBD2	TGTGCCAGCAGCGGTCGACTAGCGGGCTTCACAGATACGCAGTATTTT	CASSGRLAGFTDTQYF
TRBV18	large	TRBJ2-3	TRBD1	TGTGCCAGCTCAGGAGACAGGGGAACAGATACGCAGTATTTT	CASSGDRGTDTQYF
TRBV20-1	medium-sized	TRBJ1-1	NA	TGCAGTGCTAGCTCTTTAGGGAAGGGGGAAACTGAAGCTTTCTTT	CSASSLGKGETEAFF
TRBV20-1	large	TRBJ1-2	NA	TGCAGTGCTAGAGAATCCGGCAGGTCTAACTATGGCTACACCTTC	CSARESGRSNYGYTF
TRBV3-1	large	TRBJ2-3	TRBD2	TGTGCCAGCAGCTTCAGGACTAGCGGGGTGGGGCCAGATACGCAGTATTTT	CASSFRTSGVGPDTQYF
TRBV24-1	medium-sized	TRBJ2-2	TRBD1	TGTGCCACCAGTGACGAAGGACAGGGTAGAACCGGGGAGCTGTTTTTT	CATSDEGQGRTGELFF
TRBV10-2	medium-sized	TRBJ2-7	NA	TGCGCCAGCAGTGAGTTCGAGAGCTACGAGCAGTACTTC	CASSEFESYEQYF
TRBV12-3/TRBV12-4	large	TRBJ1-2	NA	TGTGCCAGCAGGGAGGCAGGGACCTTTGGCTACACCTTC	CASREAGTFGYTF
TRBV5-1	large	TRBJ2-2	NA	TGCGCCAGCAGCTTAATCGGGACCGGGTCAAACACCGGGGAGCTGTTTTTT	CASSLIGTGSNTGELFF
TRBV6-1	medium-sized	TRBJ2-7	NA	TGTGCCAGCAGTGAGTCCTTCCGACTCGAGCAGTACTTC	CASSESFRLEQYF
TRBV20-1	medium-sized	TRBJ1-2	NA	TGCAGTGCTAGAGTACCCGACAGGATGAATGGCTACACCTTC	CSARVPDRMNGYTF
TRBV14	few	TRBJ1-6	NA	TGTGCCAGCAGCGTGGGGGGGAATTCACCCCTCCACTTT	CASSVGGNSPLHF
TRBV11-3	NA	TRBJ1-1	TRBD1	TGTGCCAGCAGCTTAGGGGGACAGCACACTGAAGCTTTCTTT	CASSLGGQHTEAFF
TRBV3-1	medium-sized	TRBJ1-5	NA	TGTGCCAGCAGCCTCGGGACCTCTTATAGCAATCAGCCCCAGCATTTT	CASSLGTSYSNQPQHF
TRBV21-1	medium-sized	TRBJ1-5	NA	TGTGCCAGCAGCCATTTAGGCAGGGGCAACCTGTATAGCAATCAGCCCCAGCATTTT	CASSHLGRGNLYSNQPQHF
TRBV30	medium-sized	TRBJ2-5	NA	TGTGCCTGGACCGGCGAAGTCGGGAAGACCCAGTACTTC	CAWTGEVGKTQYF
TRBV4-3	large	TRBJ1-1	NA	TGCGCCAGCAGCCAAGACGGGGCCGCGGGGATAGTTGAAGCTTTCTTT	CASSQDGAAGIVEAFF
TRBV19	medium-sized	TRBJ2-1	NA	TGTGCCAGTAGCCTGGGGGGGGCCGGGAATGAGCAGTTCTTC	CASSLGGAGNEQFF
TRBV20-1	hyperexpanded	TRBJ1-1	NA	TGCAGTGCTCTTAAGGGGGATGAAGCTTTCTTT	CSALKGDEAFF
TRBV15	medium-sized	TRBJ1-1	TRBD1	TGTGCCACCAGCAGAGATCCCCAGGGGGCCGTTGGTACTGAAGCTTTCTTT	CATSRDPQGAVGTEAFF
TRBV18	large	TRBJ1-1	NA	TGTGCCAGCTCACCTTACAGGGAGGAAGCTTTCTTT	CASSPYREEAFF
TRBV5-1	medium-sized	TRBJ2-3	NA	TGCGCCAGCAGTACCGGGATCACAGATACGCAGTATTTT	CASSTGITDTQYF
TRBV4-3	large	TRBJ1-2	NA	TGCGCCAGCAGCCAAGCAGGCGTCCTTGGCTACACCTTC	CASSQAGVLGYTF
TRBV6-1	NA	TRBJ2-5	NA	TGTGCCAGCAGTGAAGCGGGGATCCCCCTGGCCCAGTACTTC	CASSEAGIPLAQYF